This TCR beta chain was sequenced during a study of blood T cells in healthy people across ages. For the second PCR, which ran for about 6 to 11 cycles, a sample-barcoded 5' primer and a J-beta primer mix were used. A single record per CDR3 protein comes from TCRdb applying MiXCR to the 5' RACE reads. Here the sample spans roughly 800,000 distinct CDR3 sequences, more than 20% being singletons. The V end lost 0 bases, the J end lost 4 bases, and 17 bases lay between the germline ends. Germline CDR1 reads SGHRS; CDR2 reads YFSETQ. There are 17 residues in the CDR3. These sequences were also reported in another study, on T cells of mothers and their children.

V gene TRBV5-1 combines with J gene TRBJ2-1; possibly TRBD2 for D (7 bases). This receptor was identified in a boy aged 5-17 years in good health. Input material: blood. The CDR3 reads CASSLVAGATPYNEQFF. For the CDR3, the DNA is TGCGCCAGCAGCTTGGTTGCGGGGGCGACCCCTTACAATGAGCAGTTCTTC.